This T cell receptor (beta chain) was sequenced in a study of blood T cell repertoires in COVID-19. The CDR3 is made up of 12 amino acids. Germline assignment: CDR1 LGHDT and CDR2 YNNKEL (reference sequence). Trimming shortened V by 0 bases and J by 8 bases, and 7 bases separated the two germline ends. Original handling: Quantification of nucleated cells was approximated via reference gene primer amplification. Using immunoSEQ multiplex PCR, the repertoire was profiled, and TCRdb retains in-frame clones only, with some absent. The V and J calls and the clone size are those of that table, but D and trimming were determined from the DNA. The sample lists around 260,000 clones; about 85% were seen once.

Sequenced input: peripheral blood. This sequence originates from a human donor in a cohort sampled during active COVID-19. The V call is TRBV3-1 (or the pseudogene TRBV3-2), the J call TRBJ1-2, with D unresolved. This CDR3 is CASSQDPTGYTF. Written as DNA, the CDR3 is TGTGCCAGCAGCCAAGATCCTACCGGCTACACCTTC.